A single sample is the source of the 30 T cell receptor beta chains below, sequenced in a study of blood T cell repertoires in COVID-19. Profiling relied on immunoSEQ multiplex PCR, and the TCRdb table lists in-frame clones only, not all of them. The sample records roughly 110,000 clones, 80% to 85% being singletons. Sequencing input: peripheral blood. The origin of the receptors is a human donor in a cohort sampled during active COVID-19.

J is TRBJ1-4 and V is TRBV6-5; D is possibly TRBD1 (6 bases). The CDR3 is 14 residues long. Germline CDR1 and CDR2: MNHEY and SVGAGI. Between the trimmed V and J ends, which lost 6 bases and 8 bases, there was a span of 16 bases. The CDR3 nucleotides read TGTGCCAGCAGCTTGGACAGATTCAGCGAAAAACTGTTTTTT. This sequence encodes CASSLDRFSEKLFF.

This clone came up a few times. The chain has TRBV24-1 and TRBJ2-3; D is possibly TRBD1 (5 bases). Trimming took 0 bases from V and 0 from J, leaving 9 bases between them. This CDR3 is built from 16 residues. CDR1 and CDR2 (germline): KGHDR, SFDVKD. Here the CDR3 reads CATSDLKGDSTDTQYF. The CDR3 DNA is TGTGCCACCAGTGATTTGAAAGGGGATAGCACAGATACGCAGTATTTT.

The chain joins TRBV11-3 to TRBJ2-3, with TRBD2 identical over 12 bases. This CDR3 spans 16 amino acids. With 5 bases clipped from V and 2 bases from J, the junction kept 5 bases outside the gene matches. In germline, CDR1 is SGHNT, CDR2 YENEEA. As DNA, the CDR3 is TGTGCCAGCAGCGTCACTAGCGGGAGGTTCACAGATACGCAGTATTTT. Its protein product is CASSVTSGRFTDTQYF.

V and J are TRBV11-1 and TRBJ2-3, with 7 nucleotides matching TRBD2. The CDR3 has 15 amino acids. Germline CDR1 SGHAT, CDR2 FQDESV (reference sequence). V trimming: 4 bases; J trimming: 0 bases; junction bases outside the gene matches: 4. The CDR3 is CASSWASGSTDTQYF. As DNA, the CDR3 is TGTGCCAGCAGCTGGGCTAGCGGAAGCACAGATACGCAGTATTTT.

The sample holds a few counts of this clone. The chain couples TRBV6-2 or TRBV6-3 to TRBJ1-1, with 7 bases fitting TRBD1. Germline V CDR1 and CDR2: MNHEY, SVGEGT. The CDR3 covers 16 residues. V dropped 6 bases and J dropped 0; count of bases not matched to a gene: 10. As DNA, the CDR3 is TGTGCCAGCAGCCCCGGGCGGGGACAGTTGAACACTGAAGCTTTCTTT. Residues: CASSPGRGQLNTEAFF.

V gene TRBV19 combines with J gene TRBJ1-6; 7 nucleotides align to TRBD1. Germline V gives CDR1 LNHDA, CDR2 SQIVND (reference sequence). V shed 6 bases, J shed 3 bases, and the junction held 2 bases outside the gene matches. CDR3 length equals 14 residues. The CDR3 loop is CASRGTVYNSPLHF. The CDR3 region has the DNA TGTGCCAGTAGAGGGACAGTCTATAATTCACCCCTCCACTTT. Filled out from reference TRBV19 and TRBJ1-6, the complete variable domain reads DGGITQSPKYLFRKEGQNVTLSCEQNLNHDAMYWYRQDPGQGLRLIYYSQIVNDFQKGDIAEGYSVSREKKESFPLTVTSAQKNPTAFYLCASRGTVYNSPLHFGNGTRLTVT.

The CDR3 DNA reads as TGTGCCAGCAGGGGAGAATTAGGTCCCCAGCCCCAGCATTTT. It encodes CASRGELGPQPQHF. The chain is built from TRBV28 and TRBJ1-5, with no clear D. Germline V gene lookup returns CDR1 MDHEN and CDR2 SYDVKM. V was trimmed by 6 bases and J by 7 bases, leaving 16 bases between them. The CDR3 totals 14 residues.

A word on this clone: Other DNA sequences of this sample code for an identical CDR3. The J gene is TRBJ2-2, the V gene TRBV27, with 12 positions matching TRBD2. Germline V gene lookup returns CDR1 MNHEY and CDR2 SMNVEV (reference sequence). V gave up 2 bases and J gave up 6 bases; unmatched junction bases: 1. The CDR3 length is 15 residues. The CDR3 loop reads CASSLLAGGPGELFF. The CDR3 DNA sequence: TGTGCCAGCAGTTTACTAGCGGGAGGGCCCGGGGAGCTGTTTTTT.

This chain joins TRBV3-1 (or the pseudogene TRBV3-2) and TRBJ1-2, with 10 bases fitting TRBD1. Germline V gene lookup returns CDR1 LGHDT and CDR2 YNNKEL (reference sequence). The CDR3 has 17 residues. The V and J ends lost 1 base and 4 bases, in that order; junction bases with no gene match: 9. In nucleotides, the CDR3 is TGTGCCAGCAGCCAAGTCTTCGGGACAGGGGTTAGCTATGGCTACACCTTC. Translated: CASSQVFGTGVSYGYTF.

The chain has TRBV5-4 and TRBJ2-7; 8 positions agree with TRBD1. Germline CDR1 and CDR2: SGHNT and YYREEE (reference sequence). The CDR3 is 15 residues long. With 4 bases clipped from V and 2 bases from J, the junction kept 8 bases outside the gene matches. CDR3: CASSTQTGETYEQYF. CDR3 DNA sequence: TGTGCCAGCAGCACCCAGACAGGGGAGACCTACGAGCAGTACTTC.

The V and J genes are TRBV7-9 and TRBJ1-1, with D tentatively TRBD1 (5 bases). Germline lookup yields CDR1 SEHNR and CDR2 FQNEAQ (reference sequence). V was trimmed by 2 bases and J by 0 bases, leaving 10 bases between them. This CDR3 comprises 15 residues. The CDR3 sequence: CASSLMTVMNTEAFF. DNA for the CDR3: TGTGCCAGCAGCTTAATGACAGTGATGAACACTGAAGCTTTCTTT.

This clone turned up a few times. V and J are TRBV6-2 or TRBV6-3 and TRBJ2-5; TRBD2 aligns across 7 bases. The CDR3 totals 14 residues. V lost 0 bases, J lost 5 bases, and 3 bases stayed unmatched. The germline gives CDR1 MNHEY, CDR2 SVGEGT. In DNA, the CDR3 is TGTGCCAGCAGTTACTCGAGCGGGATTGAGACCCAGTACTTC. The encoded protein is CASSYSSGIETQYF.

The gene calls are TRBV6-1 and TRBJ1-3; 7 bases match TRBD1. The length of the CDR3 is 15 residues. Germline-derived CDR1 and CDR2 are MNHNS and SASEGT. V trimming: 1 base; J trimming: 8 bases; junction bases outside the gene matches: 8. The CDR3 protein is CASSEGNRGGHTIYF. CDR3 DNA: TGTGCCAGCAGTGAAGGGAACAGGGGAGGACACACCATATATTTT.

The V call is TRBV3-1 (or the pseudogene TRBV3-2), the J call TRBJ1-6; D unresolved. Deletions cut 3 bases from V and 9 bases from J, with 12 bases between. CDR1 LGHDT and CDR2 YNNKEL come from the germline V gene (reference sequence). The CDR3 contains 14 residues. This chain's CDR3 is CASSQGGGGSPLHF. In DNA form, the CDR3 reads TGTGCCAGCAGCCAGGGTGGAGGAGGTTCACCCCTCCACTTT.

The chain combines TRBV3-1 (or the pseudogene TRBV3-2) with TRBJ2-2; 11 positions agree with TRBD2. The J segment lost 6 bases and the V segment lost 1 base, leaving 7 bases of the junction unmatched. Germline loops: CDR1 LGHDT, CDR2 YNNKEL (reference sequence). This CDR3 has 17 amino acids. CDR3 nucleotides: TGTGCCAGCAGCCAAGTTAGCGGGAGGGTCTGGGCCGGGGAGCTGTTTTTT. Translating it yields CASSQVSGRVWAGELFF.

This clone was recorded only once. The chain has TRBV19 and TRBJ2-2, with TRBD2 matching 9 bases. Germline assignment: CDR1 LNHDA and CDR2 SQIVND (reference sequence). Trimming took 5 bases from V and 2 from J; bases not matched to a gene: 3. This CDR3 has 15 residues. CDR3 amino acids: CASSLLAGNTGELFF. The CDR3 nucleotides read TGTGCCAGTAGTCTACTAGCGGGCAACACCGGGGAGCTGTTTTTT.

This clone came up once. The J gene is TRBJ2-1, the V gene TRBV7-6; the match to TRBD2 covers 7 bases. Trimming at V came to 6 bases and at J to 9 bases, leaving 11 bases not matched to a gene. Per germline, CDR1 SGHVS and CDR2 FNYEAQ. This CDR3 has 14 residues. Here the CDR3 reads CASSLRTSSGEQFF. The CDR3 DNA reads as TGTGCCAGCAGTTTAAGGACTAGTTCTGGTGAGCAGTTCTTC.

The chain recombines TRBV10-3 with TRBJ2-1; 14 bases line up with TRBD2. This CDR3 spans 15 amino acids. V trimming: 10 bases; J trimming: 7 bases; junction bases outside the gene matches: 9. From germline, CDR1 is ENHRY and CDR2 SYGVKD. The CDR3 here is CATLTSGRVGNEQFF. CDR3 DNA sequence: TGTGCCACCCTGACTAGCGGGAGGGTTGGGAATGAGCAGTTCTTC.

The chain employs TRBV19 and TRBJ2-1, with D unclear. V shed 2 bases and J shed 4 bases, with 12 bases lying between them. The CDR3 contains 15 residues. CDR1 and CDR2 from the germline V gene are LNHDA and SQIVND (reference sequence). The DNA of the CDR3 is TGTGCCAGTAGTATACGCGGCTCACTGTACAATGAGCAGTTCTTC. Protein product: CASSIRGSLYNEQFF.

A few counts support this clone. This chain uses TRBV11-2 with TRBJ2-2, with 9 bases matching TRBD2. Trimming at V came to 1 base and at J to 7 bases, leaving 4 bases not matched to a gene. CDR1 SGHAT and CDR2 FQNNGV come from the germline V gene. This CDR3 spans 15 amino acids. CDR3 DNA: TGTGCCAGCAGCTTAGTTAGCGGGAGCGTCGGGGAGCTGTTTTTT. Protein: CASSLVSGSVGELFF.

This chain uses TRBV10-3 with TRBJ1-2, with a weak D call TRBD1 (6 bases). The CDR3 runs to 14 residues. CDR1 ENHRY and CDR2 SYGVKD come from the germline V gene. V was cut by 3 bases and J by 8 bases, with 16 bases left in between. Written as DNA, the CDR3 is TGTGCCATCAGTGATGTGGACAGTCCCGCAGGCTACACCTTC. As protein: CAISDVDSPAGYTF.

This clone has a single count. This chain links TRBV7-9 with TRBJ2-7; 8 bases are a match to TRBD2. V trimming: 5 bases; J trimming: 2 bases; junction bases outside the gene matches: 11. The CDR3 extends over 16 amino acids. The germline CDR1 and CDR2 sequences are SEHNR and FQNEAQ (reference sequence). This CDR3 is CASSILATSETYEQYV. The CDR3 nucleotides are TGTGCCAGCAGCATCCTCGCGACTAGCGAGACCTACGAGCAGTACGTC.

This clone was recorded only once. The V gene is TRBV30, the J gene TRBJ2-1; TRBD2 agrees at 9 bases. Germline V gives CDR1 GTSNPN, CDR2 SVGIG (reference sequence). The CDR3 extends over 14 amino acids. Trimming took 5 bases from V and 10 from J; bases not matched to a gene: 12. CDR3 residues: CAWAGTSLLLEQFF. CDR3 DNA sequence: TGTGCCTGGGCCGGGACTAGCCTGTTACTCGAGCAGTTCTTC.

The genes are TRBV6-5 and TRBJ2-7; 9 bases are a match to TRBD1. The germline gives CDR1 MNHEY, CDR2 SVGAGI. The ends lost 7 bases at V and 3 bases at J; junction bases unmatched: 10. The CDR3 has 15 residues. CDR3 region: CASTLHRGRRYEQYF. The DNA for the CDR3 is TGTGCCAGCACCCTACACAGGGGGCGACGCTACGAGCAGTACTTC.

J is TRBJ2-1 and V is TRBV2; weak D call: TRBD2 (6 bases). The V gene's germline CDR1 is SNHLY and CDR2 FYNNEI. The CDR3 has 14 amino acids. V was cut by 3 bases and J by 4 bases, with 10 bases left in between. CDR3 in amino acids: CASSDDGGYNEQFF. CDR3 sequence (DNA): TGTGCCAGCAGTGATGACGGGGGTTACAATGAGCAGTTCTTC.

The chain has TRBV6-2 or TRBV6-3 and TRBJ2-3; a possible D gene is TRBD2 (5 bases). The germline V gene encodes CDR1 MNHEY and CDR2 SVGEGT. The CDR3 sequence is 17 residues long. V gave up 0 bases and J gave up 0 bases, with 13 bases separating them. The CDR3 reads CASSYSIGGPSTDTQYF. Here the CDR3 DNA reads TGTGCCAGCAGTTACTCGATCGGAGGACCGAGCACAGATACGCAGTATTTT.

The chain is built from TRBV7-2 and TRBJ2-2; TRBD1 might be the D (5 bases). This CDR3 has 15 residues. Germline V gene lookup returns CDR1 SGHTA and CDR2 FQGNSA. V lost 2 bases and J lost 4, with 11 bases in between. The CDR3 coding sequence is TGTGCCAGCAGCTTAAGGGGCTTAGGCACCGGGGAGCTGTTTTTT. Protein: CASSLRGLGTGELFF.

The V gene is TRBV9, the J gene TRBJ2-2; D remains ambiguous. The CDR3 extends over 15 amino acids. V was trimmed by 2 bases and J by 6 bases, leaving 14 bases between them. Germline V gene data show CDR1 as SGDLS and CDR2 as YYNGEE. The DNA of the CDR3 is TGTGCCAGCAGCGTCCAACCCGAGAGCCCCGGGGAGCTGTTTTTT. Translating it yields CASSVQPESPGELFF.

The V gene is TRBV5-1, the J gene TRBJ2-7; D is possibly TRBD1 (5 bases). V was cut by 0 bases and J by 4 bases, with 11 bases left in between. CDR1 and CDR2 (germline): SGHRS, YFSETQ. CDR3 length: 14 amino acids. The CDR3 reads CASSLGTSVYEQYF. In DNA form, the CDR3 reads TGCGCCAGCAGCTTGGGGACATCAGTTTACGAGCAGTACTTC.

V gene TRBV2 combines with J gene TRBJ2-7; D possibly corresponds to TRBD1 (5 bases). The CDR3 totals 14 residues. V lost 5 bases and J lost 4, with 15 bases in between. Per the germline V gene, CDR1 is SNHLY and CDR2 is FYNNEI. CDR3 sequence reads: CASSLSGREYEQYF. The CDR3 nucleotides are TGTGCCAGCAGTCTTTCGGGCAGGGAATACGAGCAGTACTTC.